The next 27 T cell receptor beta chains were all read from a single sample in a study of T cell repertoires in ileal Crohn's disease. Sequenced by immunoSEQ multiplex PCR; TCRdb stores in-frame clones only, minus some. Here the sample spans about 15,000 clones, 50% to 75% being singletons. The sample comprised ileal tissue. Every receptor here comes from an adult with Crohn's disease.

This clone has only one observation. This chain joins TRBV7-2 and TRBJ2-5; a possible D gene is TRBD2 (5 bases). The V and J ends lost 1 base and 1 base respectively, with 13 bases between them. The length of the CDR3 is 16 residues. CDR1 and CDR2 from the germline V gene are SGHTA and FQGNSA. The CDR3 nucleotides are TGTGCCAGCAGCTTAGGGCACCTAGCAATCCAAGAGACCCAGTACTTC. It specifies CASSLGHLAIQETQYF.

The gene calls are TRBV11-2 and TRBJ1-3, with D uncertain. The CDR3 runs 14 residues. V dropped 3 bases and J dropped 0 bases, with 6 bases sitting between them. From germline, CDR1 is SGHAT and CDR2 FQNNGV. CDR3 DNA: TGTGCCAGCAGCTTCTTGAGCTCTGGAAACACCATATATTTT. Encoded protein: CASSFLSSGNTIYF.

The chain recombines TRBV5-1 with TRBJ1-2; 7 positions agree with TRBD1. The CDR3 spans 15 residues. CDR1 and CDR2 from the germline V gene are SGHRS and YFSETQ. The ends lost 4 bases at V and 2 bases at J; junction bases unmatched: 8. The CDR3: CASSPTGTENYGYTF. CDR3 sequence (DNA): TGCGCCAGCAGCCCTACCGGGACAGAGAACTATGGCTACACCTTC.

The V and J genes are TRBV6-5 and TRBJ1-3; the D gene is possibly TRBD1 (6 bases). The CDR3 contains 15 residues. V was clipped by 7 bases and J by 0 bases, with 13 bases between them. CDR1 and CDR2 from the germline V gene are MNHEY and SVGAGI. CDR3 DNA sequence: TGTGCCAGCATGGCGAGGGGGTACTCTGGAAACACCATATATTTT. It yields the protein CASMARGYSGNTIYF.

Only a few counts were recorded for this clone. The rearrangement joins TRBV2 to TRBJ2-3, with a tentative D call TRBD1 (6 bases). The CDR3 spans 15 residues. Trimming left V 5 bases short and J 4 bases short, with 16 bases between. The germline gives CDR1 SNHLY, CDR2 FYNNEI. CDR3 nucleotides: TGTGCCAGCAGTAAGACAGGCCTGAAGGCAGATACGCAGTATTTT. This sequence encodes CASSKTGLKADTQYF.

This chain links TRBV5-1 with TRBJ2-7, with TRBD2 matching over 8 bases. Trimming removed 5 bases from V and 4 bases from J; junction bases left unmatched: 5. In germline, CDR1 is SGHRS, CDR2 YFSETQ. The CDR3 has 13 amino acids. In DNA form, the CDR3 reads TGCGCCAGCAGGAGCGGGAGTAAGTACGAGCAGTACTTC. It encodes CASRSGSKYEQYF.

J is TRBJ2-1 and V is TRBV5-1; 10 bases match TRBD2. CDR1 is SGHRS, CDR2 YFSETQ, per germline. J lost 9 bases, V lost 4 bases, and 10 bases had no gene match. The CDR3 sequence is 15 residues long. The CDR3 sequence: CASSPGTSDNSEQFF. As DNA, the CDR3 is TGCGCCAGCAGCCCCGGGACTAGCGATAACAGTGAGCAGTTCTTC.

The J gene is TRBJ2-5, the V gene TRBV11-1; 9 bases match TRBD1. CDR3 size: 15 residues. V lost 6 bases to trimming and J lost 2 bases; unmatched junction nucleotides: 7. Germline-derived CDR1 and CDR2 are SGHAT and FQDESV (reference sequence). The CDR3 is CASRRHGTGQETQYF. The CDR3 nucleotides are TGTGCCAGCAGACGACATGGGACAGGGCAAGAGACCCAGTACTTC.

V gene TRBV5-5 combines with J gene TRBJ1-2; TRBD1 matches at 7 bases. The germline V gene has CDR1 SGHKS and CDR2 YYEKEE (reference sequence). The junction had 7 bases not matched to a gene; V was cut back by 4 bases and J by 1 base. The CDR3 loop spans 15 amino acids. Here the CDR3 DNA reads TGTGCCAGCAGCGAGTCGCAGGGGGTTAACTATGGCTACACCTTC. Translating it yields CASSESQGVNYGYTF.

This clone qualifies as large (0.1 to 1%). CDR3 in DNA: TGTGCCAGTAGTGTAAAAGGGACAGGGGCTAGCCAGCCCCAGCATTTT. Translation gives CASSVKGTGASQPQHF. The chain recombines TRBV19 with TRBJ1-5; 10 nucleotides match TRBD1. V trimming: 5 bases; J trimming: 7 bases; junction bases outside the gene matches: 11. The CDR3 extends over 16 amino acids. CDR1 is LNHDA and CDR2 is SQIVND in the germline V gene (reference sequence).

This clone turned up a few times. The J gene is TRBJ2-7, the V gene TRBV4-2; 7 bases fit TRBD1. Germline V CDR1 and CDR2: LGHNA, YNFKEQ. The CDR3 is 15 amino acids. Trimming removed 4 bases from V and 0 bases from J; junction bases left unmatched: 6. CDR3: CASSPGTADSYEQYF. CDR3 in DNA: TGTGCCAGCAGCCCCGGGACAGCCGACTCCTACGAGCAGTACTTC.

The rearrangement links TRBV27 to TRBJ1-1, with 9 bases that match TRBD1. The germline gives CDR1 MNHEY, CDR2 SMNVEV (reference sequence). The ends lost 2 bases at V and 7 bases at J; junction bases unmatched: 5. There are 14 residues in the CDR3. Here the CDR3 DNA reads TGTGCCAGCAGTTTAAGGGACAGGGTGGGTGAAGCTTTCTTT. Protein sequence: CASSLRDRVGEAFF.

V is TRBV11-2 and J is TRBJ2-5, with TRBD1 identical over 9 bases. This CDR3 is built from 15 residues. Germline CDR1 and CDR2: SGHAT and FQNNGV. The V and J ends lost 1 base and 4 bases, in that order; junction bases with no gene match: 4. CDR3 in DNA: TGTGCCAGCAGCTTAGGGGACAGGGATTCAGAGACCCAGTACTTC. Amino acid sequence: CASSLGDRDSETQYF.

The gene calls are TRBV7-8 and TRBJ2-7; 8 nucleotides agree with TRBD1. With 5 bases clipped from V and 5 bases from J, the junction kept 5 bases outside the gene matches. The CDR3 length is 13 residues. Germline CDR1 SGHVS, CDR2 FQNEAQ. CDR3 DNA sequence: TGTGCCAGCAGCCGGACAGGGATAGACGAGCAGTACTTC. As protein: CASSRTGIDEQYF.

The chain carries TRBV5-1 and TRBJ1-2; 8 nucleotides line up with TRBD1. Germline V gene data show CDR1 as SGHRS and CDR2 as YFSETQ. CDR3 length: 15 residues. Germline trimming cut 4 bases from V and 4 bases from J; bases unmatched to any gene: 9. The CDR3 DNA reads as TGCGCCAGCAGCCCAGCGGACAGGGTGACCTATGGCTACACCTTC. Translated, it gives CASSPADRVTYGYTF.

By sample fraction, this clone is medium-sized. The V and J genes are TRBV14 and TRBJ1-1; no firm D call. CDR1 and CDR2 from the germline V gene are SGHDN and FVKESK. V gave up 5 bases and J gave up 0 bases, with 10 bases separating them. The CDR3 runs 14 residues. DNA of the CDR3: TGTGCCAGCAGCTGGGGAGTAATGAACACTGAAGCTTTCTTT. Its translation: CASSWGVMNTEAFF.

Here the CDR3 reads CASNTERDSPSYGYTF. In DNA form, the CDR3 reads TGTGCCAGCAACACAGAAAGGGACAGTCCTTCCTATGGCTACACCTTC. The chain joins TRBV2 to TRBJ1-2; 7 bases are a match to TRBD1. V gave up 7 bases and J gave up 4 bases; unmatched junction bases: 15. Looked up from germline, CDR1 is SNHLY and CDR2 is FYNNEI. This CDR3 region has 16 residues.

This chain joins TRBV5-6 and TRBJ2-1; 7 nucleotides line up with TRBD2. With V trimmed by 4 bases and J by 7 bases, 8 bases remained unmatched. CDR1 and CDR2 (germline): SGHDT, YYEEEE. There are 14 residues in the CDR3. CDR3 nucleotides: TGTGCCAGCAGCCGATACGGGGAGGGGAATGAGCAGTTCTTC. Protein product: CASSRYGEGNEQFF.

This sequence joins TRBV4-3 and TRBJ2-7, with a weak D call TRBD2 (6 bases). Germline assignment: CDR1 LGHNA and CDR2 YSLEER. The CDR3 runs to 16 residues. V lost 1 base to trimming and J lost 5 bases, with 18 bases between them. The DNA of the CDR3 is TGCGCCAGCAGCCAAGCACTCGAACTTGCGGGGCACGAGCAGTACTTC. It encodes CASSQALELAGHEQYF.

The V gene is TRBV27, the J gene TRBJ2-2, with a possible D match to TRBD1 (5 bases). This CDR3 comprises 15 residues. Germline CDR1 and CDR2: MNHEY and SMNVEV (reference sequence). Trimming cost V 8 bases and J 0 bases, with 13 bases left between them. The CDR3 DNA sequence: TGTGCCAGCGCACGAAGGGGTTCGAACACCGGGGAGCTGTTTTTT. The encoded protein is CASARRGSNTGELFF.

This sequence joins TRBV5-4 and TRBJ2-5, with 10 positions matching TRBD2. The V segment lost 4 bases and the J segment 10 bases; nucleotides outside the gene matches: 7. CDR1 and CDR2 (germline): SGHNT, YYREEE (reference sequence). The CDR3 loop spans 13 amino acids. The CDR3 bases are TGTGCCAGCAGCGTGGGACTAGCGACGGGCCAGTACTTC. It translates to CASSVGLATGQYF.

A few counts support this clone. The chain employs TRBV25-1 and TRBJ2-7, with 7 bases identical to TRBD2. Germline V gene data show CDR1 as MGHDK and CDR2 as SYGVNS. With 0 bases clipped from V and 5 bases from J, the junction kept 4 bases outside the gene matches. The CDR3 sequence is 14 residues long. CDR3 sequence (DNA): TGTGCCAGCAGTGAATATGGGCTAGCGGACGAGCAGTACTTC. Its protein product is CASSEYGLADEQYF.

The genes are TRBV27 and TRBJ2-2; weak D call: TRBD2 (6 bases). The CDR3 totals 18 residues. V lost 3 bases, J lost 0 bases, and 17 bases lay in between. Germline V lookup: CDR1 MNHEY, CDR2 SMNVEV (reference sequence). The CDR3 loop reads CASSFLAGGSPNTGELFF. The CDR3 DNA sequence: TGTGCCAGCAGTTTTCTAGCTGGGGGGAGTCCGAACACCGGGGAGCTGTTTTTT.

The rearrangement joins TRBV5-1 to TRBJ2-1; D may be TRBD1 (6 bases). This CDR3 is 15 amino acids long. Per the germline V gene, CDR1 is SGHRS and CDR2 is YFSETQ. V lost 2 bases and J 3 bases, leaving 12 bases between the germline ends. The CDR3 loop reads CASSLLGADYNEQFF. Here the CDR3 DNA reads TGCGCCAGCAGCTTATTGGGGGCGGACTACAATGAGCAGTTCTTC.

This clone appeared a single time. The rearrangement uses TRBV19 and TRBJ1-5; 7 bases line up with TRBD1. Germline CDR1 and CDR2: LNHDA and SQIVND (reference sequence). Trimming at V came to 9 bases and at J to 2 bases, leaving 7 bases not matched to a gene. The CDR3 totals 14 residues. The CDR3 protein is CASTGVTGNQPQHF. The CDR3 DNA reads TGTGCCAGCACAGGGGTAACAGGCAATCAGCCCCAGCATTTT.

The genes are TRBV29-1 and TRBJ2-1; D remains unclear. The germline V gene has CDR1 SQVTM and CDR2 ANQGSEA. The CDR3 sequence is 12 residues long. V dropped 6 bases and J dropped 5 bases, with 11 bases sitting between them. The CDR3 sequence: CSVGPPNNEQFF. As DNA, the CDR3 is TGCAGCGTGGGCCCCCCGAACAATGAGCAGTTCTTC.

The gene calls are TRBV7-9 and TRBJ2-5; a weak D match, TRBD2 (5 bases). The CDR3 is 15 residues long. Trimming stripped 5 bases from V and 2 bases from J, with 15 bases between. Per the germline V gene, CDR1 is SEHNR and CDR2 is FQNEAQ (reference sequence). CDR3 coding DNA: TGTGCCAGCAGCCCGAAAGGGAGTCAGCAAGAGACCCAGTACTTC. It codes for CASSPKGSQQETQYF. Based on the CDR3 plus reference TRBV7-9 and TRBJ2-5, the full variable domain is DTGVSQNPRHKITKRGQNVTFRCDPISEHNRLYWYRQTLGQGPEFLTYFQNEAQLEKSRLLSDRFSAERPKGSFSTLEIQRTEQGDSAMYLCASSPKGSQQETQYFGPGTRLLVL.